This TCR beta chain was retrieved from a study of cytomegalovirus exposure and HLA in healthy donors. Study-wide results and caveats: Excluded were some V segments that proved indistinguishable, including TRBV6-2 and TRBV6-3.

To note about this clone: Its specificity is unknown.

Amplification used 60 Vbeta primers and 13 Jbeta primers. Clones were read by immunoSEQ multiplex PCR, and TCRdb kept only the in-frame ones, dropping some. The sample includes 170,000 or so clones, over 70% of them seen just once. CDR3 length: 16 residues. Germline trimming cut 5 bases from V and 5 bases from J; bases unmatched to any gene: 12. From germline, CDR1 is KGHSH and CDR2 LQKENI. The clonotype comes from a woman in her 50s in good health and CMV-seropositive. The chain is built from TRBV18 and TRBJ1-2; 9 bases fit TRBD1. Sample: PBMCs. In DNA form, the CDR3 reads TGTGCCAGCTCAACGGGAGCCGGGACAGGGCATTATGGCTACACCTTC. Its protein is CASSTGAGTGHYGYTF.